A selection of T cell receptor beta chains follows, all from one sample in a study of blood T cell repertoires in COVID-19. Clones were sequenced by immunoSEQ multiplex PCR, and TCRdb holds only the in-frame ones, with some missing. Of 450,000 or so clones listed, 80% to 95% are singletons. What was sequenced was PBMCs or T cells enriched from blood (not recorded which). The receptors were gathered from a man between 18 and 35 years old who had recovered from COVID-19. CDR3s include the opening cysteine and the closing phenylalanine or tryptophan. Fields, in order: V gene, D gene, J gene, clone size, CDR3 DNA, CDR3 protein. A D gene is named only where the DNA matches it firmly. Size is stated for part of the rows, as once, few or many counts, or as a class when the clone is expanded.

V gene: TRBV4-2; D gene: -; J gene: TRBJ1-3; clone size: -; CDR3 DNA: TGTGCCAGCAGCCAAGATGGCGGCTACTCTGGAAACACCATATATTTT; CDR3 protein: CASSQDGGYSGNTIYF
V gene: TRBV28; D gene: TRBD2; J gene: TRBJ2-7; clone size: -; CDR3 DNA: TGTGCCAGCCGGGACTATCCCTCCTACGAGCAGTACTTC; CDR3 protein: CASRDYPSYEQYF
V gene: TRBV27; D gene: TRBD2; J gene: TRBJ2-7; clone size: -; CDR3 DNA: TGTGCCAGCACTAGCGGCCCGGGAGGGGAGCAGTACTTC; CDR3 protein: CASTSGPGGEQYF
V gene: TRBV2; D gene: TRBD1; J gene: TRBJ1-4; clone size: -; CDR3 DNA: TGTGCCAGCAGTGAGGGCGGGACAGGGGATGAAAAACTGTTTTTT; CDR3 protein: CASSEGGTGDEKLFF
V gene: TRBV19; D gene: TRBD1; J gene: TRBJ1-6; clone size: -; CDR3 DNA: TGTGCCAGTAGTATCAATGGACAGGGCCGTTCACCCCTCCACTTT; CDR3 protein: CASSINGQGRSPLHF
V gene: TRBV2; D gene: -; J gene: TRBJ2-7; clone size: once; CDR3 DNA: TGTGCCAGCAGTCTAGACAGGTCCTACGAGCAGTACTTC; CDR3 protein: CASSLDRSYEQYF
V gene: TRBV5-1; D gene: -; J gene: TRBJ1-6; clone size: -; CDR3 DNA: TGCGCCAGCAGCTTGCGTCCAGGCCCAGGAAGCTCCTATAATTCACCCCTCCACTTT; CDR3 protein: CASSLRPGPGSSYNSPLHF
V gene: TRBV12-3/TRBV12-4; D gene: -; J gene: TRBJ1-2; clone size: -; CDR3 DNA: TGTGCCAGCAGTTTATGGGAGGATGGCTACACCTTC; CDR3 protein: CASSLWEDGYTF
V gene: TRBV27; D gene: -; J gene: TRBJ1-1; clone size: once; CDR3 DNA: TGTGCCAGCAGTTTATCGCCAGGGGCGTACACTGAAGCTTTCTTT; CDR3 protein: CASSLSPGAYTEAFF
V gene: TRBV10-1; D gene: TRBD1; J gene: TRBJ1-6; clone size: -; CDR3 DNA: TGCGCCAGCACATTCCCCAATTCGACAGGGAAGGGTTCACCCCTCCACTTT; CDR3 protein: CASTFPNSTGKGSPLHF
V gene: TRBV2; D gene: TRBD1; J gene: TRBJ1-1; clone size: -; CDR3 DNA: TGTGCCAGTCCCGGGACAGAGGAAGCTTTCTTT; CDR3 protein: CASPGTEEAFF
V gene: TRBV11-3; D gene: -; J gene: TRBJ2-3; clone size: -; CDR3 DNA: TGTGCCAGCAGCTTAGGCCGGGACATATCCACAGATACGCAGTATTTT; CDR3 protein: CASSLGRDISTDTQYF
V gene: TRBV5-1; D gene: -; J gene: TRBJ2-1; clone size: -; CDR3 DNA: TGCGCCAGCAGCTTCGACCGTGACTCTGCGCAGTTCTTC; CDR3 protein: CASSFDRDSAQFF